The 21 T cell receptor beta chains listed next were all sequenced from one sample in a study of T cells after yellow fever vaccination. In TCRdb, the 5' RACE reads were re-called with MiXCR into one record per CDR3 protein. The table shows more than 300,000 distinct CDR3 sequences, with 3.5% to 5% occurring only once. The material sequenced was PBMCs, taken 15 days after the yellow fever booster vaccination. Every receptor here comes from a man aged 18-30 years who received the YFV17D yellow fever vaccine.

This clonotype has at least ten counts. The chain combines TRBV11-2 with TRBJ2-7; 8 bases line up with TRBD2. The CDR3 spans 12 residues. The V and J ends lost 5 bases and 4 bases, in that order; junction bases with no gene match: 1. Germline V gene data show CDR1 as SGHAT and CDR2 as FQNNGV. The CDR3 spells CASSGGGYEQYV. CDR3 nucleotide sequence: TGTGCCAGCAGCGGCGGGGGGTACGAGCAGTACGTC.

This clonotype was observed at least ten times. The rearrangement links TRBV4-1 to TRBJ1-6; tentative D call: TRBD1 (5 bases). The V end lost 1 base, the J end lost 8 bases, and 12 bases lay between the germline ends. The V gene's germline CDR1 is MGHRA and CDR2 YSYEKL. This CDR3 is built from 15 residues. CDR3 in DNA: TGCGCCAGCAGCCAAGTGGCCAGGGATGATTCACCCCTCCACTTT. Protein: CASSQVARDDSPLHF.

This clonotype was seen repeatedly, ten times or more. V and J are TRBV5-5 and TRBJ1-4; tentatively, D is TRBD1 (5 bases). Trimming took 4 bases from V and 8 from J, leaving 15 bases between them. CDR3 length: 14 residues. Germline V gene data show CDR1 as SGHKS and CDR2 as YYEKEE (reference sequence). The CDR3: CASSKMGGIEKLFF. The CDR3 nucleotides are TGTGCCAGCAGCAAGATGGGGGGGATCGAAAAACTGTTTTTT.

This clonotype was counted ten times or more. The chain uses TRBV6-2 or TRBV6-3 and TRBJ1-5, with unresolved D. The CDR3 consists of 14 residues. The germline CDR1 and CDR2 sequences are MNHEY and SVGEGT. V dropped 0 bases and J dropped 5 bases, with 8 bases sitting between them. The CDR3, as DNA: TGTGCCAGCAGTTACTCGTCGGGATATCAGCCCCAGCATTTT. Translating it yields CASSYSSGYQPQHF.

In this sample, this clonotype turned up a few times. CDR3 coding DNA: TGTGCCAGCAGCTTTCAGGGGTCCTTCACAGATACGCAGTATTTT. Amino acid sequence: CASSFQGSFTDTQYF. This sequence joins TRBV7-2 and TRBJ2-3; D may be TRBD1 (6 bases). CDR3 length: 15 residues. V shed 3 bases and J shed 2 bases, with 12 bases lying between them. CDR1 is SGHTA and CDR2 is FQGNSA in the germline V gene.

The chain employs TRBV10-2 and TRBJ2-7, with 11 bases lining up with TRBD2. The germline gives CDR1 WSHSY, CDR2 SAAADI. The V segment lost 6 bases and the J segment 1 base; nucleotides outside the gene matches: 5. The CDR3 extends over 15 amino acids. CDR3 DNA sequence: TGCGCCAGCAGCCAAACTAGCGGGGGATCCTACGAGCAGTACTTC. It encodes CASSQTSGGSYEQYF.

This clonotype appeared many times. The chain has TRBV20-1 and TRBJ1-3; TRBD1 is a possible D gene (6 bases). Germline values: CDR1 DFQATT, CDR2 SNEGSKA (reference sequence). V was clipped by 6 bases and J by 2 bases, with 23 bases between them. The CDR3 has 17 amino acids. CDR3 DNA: TGCAGTGCCAGGGGAGGTGTCGGCAGGGAAGCTGGAAACACCATATATTTT. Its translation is CSARGGVGREAGNTIYF.

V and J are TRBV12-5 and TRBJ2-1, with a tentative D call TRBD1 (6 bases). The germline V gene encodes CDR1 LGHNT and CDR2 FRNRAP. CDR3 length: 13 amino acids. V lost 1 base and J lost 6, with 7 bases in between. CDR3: CASGLDRVNEQFF. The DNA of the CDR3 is TGTGCTAGTGGTTTGGACAGGGTCAATGAGCAGTTCTTC.

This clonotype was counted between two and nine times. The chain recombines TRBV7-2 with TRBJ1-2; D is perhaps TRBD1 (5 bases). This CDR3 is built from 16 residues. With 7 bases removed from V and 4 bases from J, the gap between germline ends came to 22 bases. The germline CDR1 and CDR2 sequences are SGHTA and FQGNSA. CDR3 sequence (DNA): TGTGCCAGCACCCGGGGGGACTTCTCCAAGACCTATGGCTACACCTTC. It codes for CASTRGDFSKTYGYTF.

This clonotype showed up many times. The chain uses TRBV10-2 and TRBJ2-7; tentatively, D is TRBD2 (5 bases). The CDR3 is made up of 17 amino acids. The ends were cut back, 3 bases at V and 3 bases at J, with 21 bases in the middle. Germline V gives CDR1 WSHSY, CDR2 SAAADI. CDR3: CASSDHGLSLPLYEQYF. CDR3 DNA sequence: TGCGCCAGCAGTGACCACGGACTGTCGCTCCCCCTCTACGAGCAGTACTTC.

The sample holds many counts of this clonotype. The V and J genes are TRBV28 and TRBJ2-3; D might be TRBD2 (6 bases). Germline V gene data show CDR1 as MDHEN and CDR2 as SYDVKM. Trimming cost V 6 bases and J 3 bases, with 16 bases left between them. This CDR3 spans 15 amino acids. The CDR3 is CASSKEGPRTDTQYF. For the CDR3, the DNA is TGTGCCAGCAGCAAGGAGGGGCCGCGGACAGATACGCAGTATTTT.

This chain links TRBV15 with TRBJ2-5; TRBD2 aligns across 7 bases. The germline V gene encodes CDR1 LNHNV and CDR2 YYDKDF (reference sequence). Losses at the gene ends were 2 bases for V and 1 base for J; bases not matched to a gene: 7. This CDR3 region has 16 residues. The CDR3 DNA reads TGTGCCACCAGCAGATTGCGGGAGAGCGTCCAAGAGACCCAGTACTTC. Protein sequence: CATSRLRESVQETQYF. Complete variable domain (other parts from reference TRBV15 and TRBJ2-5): DAMVIQNPRYQVTQFGKPVTLSCSQTLNHNVMYWYQQKSSQAPKLLFHYYDKDFNNEADTPDNFQSRRPNTSFCFLDIRSPGLGDTAMYLCATSRLRESVQETQYFGPGTRLLVL.

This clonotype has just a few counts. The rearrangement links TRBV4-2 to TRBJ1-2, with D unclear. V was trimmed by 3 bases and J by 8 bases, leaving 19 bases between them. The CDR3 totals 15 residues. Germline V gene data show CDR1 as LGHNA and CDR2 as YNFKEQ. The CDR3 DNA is TGTGCCAGCAGCCACTCCGATGTTAGGGTGAAAGGCTACACCTTC. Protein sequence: CASSHSDVRVKGYTF.

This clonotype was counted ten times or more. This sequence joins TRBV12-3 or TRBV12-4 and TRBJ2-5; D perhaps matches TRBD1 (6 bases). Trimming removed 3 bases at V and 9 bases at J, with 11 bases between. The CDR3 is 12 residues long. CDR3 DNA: TGTGCCAGCAGTTTTGGACACAGGGCCCAGTACTTC. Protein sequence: CASSFGHRAQYF.

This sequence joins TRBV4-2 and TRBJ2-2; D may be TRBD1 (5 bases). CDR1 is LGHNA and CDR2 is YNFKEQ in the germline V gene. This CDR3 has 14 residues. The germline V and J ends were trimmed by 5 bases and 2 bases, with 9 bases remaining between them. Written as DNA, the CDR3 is TGTGCCAGCAGCGATGACAGAAACACCGGGGAGCTGTTTTTT. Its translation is CASSDDRNTGELFF.

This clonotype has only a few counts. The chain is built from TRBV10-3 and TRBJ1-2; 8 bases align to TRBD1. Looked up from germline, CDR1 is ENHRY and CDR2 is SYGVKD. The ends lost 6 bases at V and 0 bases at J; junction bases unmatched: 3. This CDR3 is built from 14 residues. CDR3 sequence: CAIRGQESNYGYTF. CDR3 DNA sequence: TGTGCCATCAGGGGACAGGAATCTAACTATGGCTACACCTTC.

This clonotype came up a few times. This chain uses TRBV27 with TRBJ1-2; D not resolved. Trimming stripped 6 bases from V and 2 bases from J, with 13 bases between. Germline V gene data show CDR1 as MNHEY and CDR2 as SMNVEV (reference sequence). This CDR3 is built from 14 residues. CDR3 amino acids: CASSKSRTNYGYTF. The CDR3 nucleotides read TGTGCCAGCAGCAAATCCAGGACCAACTATGGCTACACCTTC.

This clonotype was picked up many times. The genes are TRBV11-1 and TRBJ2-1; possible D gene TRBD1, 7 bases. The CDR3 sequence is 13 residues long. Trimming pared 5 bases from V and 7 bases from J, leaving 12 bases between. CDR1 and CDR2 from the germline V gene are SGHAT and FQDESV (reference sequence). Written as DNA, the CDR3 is TGTGCCAGCAGCCTGACAGGGAGGAATGAGCAGTTCTTC. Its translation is CASSLTGRNEQFF.

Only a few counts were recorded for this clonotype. The CDR3 DNA reads as TGTGCCAGCAGCTCTCTGACTAGCGGGGGGGCTGTGCAGTTCTTC. Translation: CASSSLTSGGAVQFF. The V gene is TRBV7-8, the J gene TRBJ2-1; 14 nucleotides align to TRBD2. This CDR3 contains 15 residues. The V segment lost 4 bases and the J segment 12 bases; nucleotides outside the gene matches: 8. Germline V lookup: CDR1 SGHVS, CDR2 FQNEAQ.

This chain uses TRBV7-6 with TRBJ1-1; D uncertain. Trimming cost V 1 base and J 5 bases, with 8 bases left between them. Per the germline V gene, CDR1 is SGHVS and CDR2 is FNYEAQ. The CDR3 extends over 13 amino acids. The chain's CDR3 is CASSLDLGTEAFF. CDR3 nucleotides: TGTGCCAGCAGCTTAGACCTGGGGACTGAAGCTTTCTTT.

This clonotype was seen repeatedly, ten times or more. CDR3 DNA sequence: TGCAGTGCTAGAGCGTTACTAGCGGGGGGGCCTAACGAGCAGTACTTC. Protein: CSARALLAGGPNEQYF. The chain joins TRBV20-1 to TRBJ2-7, with 13 bases lining up with TRBD2. Per germline, CDR1 DFQATT and CDR2 SNEGSKA (reference sequence). The V and J ends lost 1 base and 5 bases, in that order; junction bases with no gene match: 8. The CDR3 runs to 16 residues.